The 5 T cell receptor beta chains reported below all come from one sample, sequenced in a study of long-term antiretroviral therapy in people with HIV (dated by TCRdb to between 2022 and 2023). Sequencing of the TRB variable region was done with the immunoSEQ hsTCRB v3.0 assay at survey level resolution. TCRdb holds this immuneACCESS table with in-frame rearrangements only. Some clones are missing; in checked studies, unresolved V genes explain under half, and the rest has no known cause. The sample includes nearly 30,000 clones, with 85% to 90% observed a single time. The ten biggest clones cover less than 8.5% of the sample. This specimen was unsorted PBMCs, taken 3.2 years before starting antiretroviral therapy. These TCRs come from a man in his forties or fifties with HIV.

The rearrangement joins TRBV6-6 to TRBJ2-7; 9 bases agree with TRBD1. The ends lost 5 bases at V and 2 bases at J; junction bases unmatched: 4. This CDR3 is built from 14 residues. CDR1 MNHNY and CDR2 SVGAGI come from the germline V gene (reference sequence). The CDR3 loop reads CASSLRQGAYEQYF. In DNA, the CDR3 is TGTGCCAGCAGTCTCCGACAGGGGGCCTACGAGCAGTACTTC.

This chain links TRBV5-4 with TRBJ1-1; D perhaps matches TRBD1 (5 bases). The CDR3 extends over 15 amino acids. Trimming removed 0 bases at V and 0 bases at J, with 9 bases between. Germline values: CDR1 SGHNT, CDR2 YYREEE (reference sequence). In nucleotides, the CDR3 is TGTGCCAGCAGCTTGGATGGGGCGATGAACACTGAAGCTTTCTTT. This encodes CASSLDGAMNTEAFF.

The chain joins TRBV9 to TRBJ1-1, with 7 bases matching TRBD1. With 4 bases clipped from V and 4 bases from J, the junction kept 10 bases outside the gene matches. CDR1 SGDLS and CDR2 YYNGEE come from the germline V gene. The CDR3 totals 15 residues. For the CDR3, the DNA is TGTGCCAGCAGCCGTAGGGGGCTTGATCGCACTGAAGCTTTCTTT. The encoded protein is CASSRRGLDRTEAFF.

As DNA, the CDR3 is TGTGCCAGCAGTCTTGACAGACCCTCTGGAAACACCATATATTTT. Its translation is CASSLDRPSGNTIYF. V and J are TRBV5-4 and TRBJ1-3; weak D call: TRBD1 (5 bases). The CDR3 runs to 15 residues. From germline, CDR1 is SGHNT and CDR2 YYREEE (reference sequence). Between the trimmed V and J ends, which lost 5 bases and 0 bases, there was a span of 12 bases.

The chain carries TRBV10-1 and TRBJ2-1; the D is unclear. V was clipped by 6 bases and J by 1 base, with 13 bases between them. Germline CDR1 and CDR2: WNHNN and SYGVQD (reference sequence). This CDR3 comprises 15 residues. The CDR3, as DNA: TGCGCCAGCAGCCCATACCTCAGTTCCTACAATGAGCAGTTCTTC. This translates into CASSPYLSSYNEQFF.